This note documents a single T cell receptor beta chain sequence. The antigen it recognizes is unknown. No base-level quality is on record; no much larger clone is a single base apart. This entry comes from a study of technical replicates of blood from a handful of donors (dated by TCRdb to about 2017). Libraries were prepared through the immunoSEQ multiplex PCR assay. TCRdb holds this immuneACCESS table with in-frame rearrangements only. Some clones are missing; in checked studies, unresolved V genes explain under half, and the rest has no known cause. The sample yields 68,000 or so clones; roughly 92% were counted once. Approximately 0.4% of the sample is held by the ten biggest clonotypes. The CDR3 covers 11 residues, taking in both the cysteine and the phenylalanine. The sequence is cut down to CDR3 DNA, 33 bases in frame from base 1. CDR1 and CDR2, per the germline V gene (reference sequence), are SEHNR and FQNEAQ. V sheds 4 bases and J sheds 7 bases, leaving 8 bases between their ends.

The chain couples TRBV7-9 to TRBJ2-7; no confident D gene assignment can be made. The sequence was collected from a human donor in good health. The source material was T cells isolated from PBMCs. The DNA reads as follows: TGTGCCAGCAGCTCAACTACAGAGCAGTACTTC. This translates into CASSSTTEQYF.